The T cell receptor (beta chain) under discussion was sequenced for a study of blood T cells in healthy people across ages. General study points: Underestimates were what the diversity estimates from one million T cells were considered to be.

The CDR3 has 17 residues. The germline gives CDR1 MDHEN, CDR2 SYDVKM. Losses at the gene ends were 5 bases for V and 0 bases for J; bases not matched to a gene: 11. Through a sample-barcoded 5' primer and a J-beta primer mix, a second PCR was run for roughly 7 to 11 cycles. Researchers report that a template-switch adaptor with 12 random nucleotides tagged each cDNA molecule. TCRdb redid the calling of the 5' RACE reads with MiXCR, one entry per CDR3 protein. This sample has some 860,000 distinct CDR3 sequences, with 56% found just once. As to this clonotype: The antigen remains undetermined.

This chain uses TRBV28 with TRBJ2-7; 9 bases match TRBD1. What was sequenced was blood. This TCR was sampled from a man aged 35 to 55 in good health. This chain's CDR3 is CASSQPLPGQGSYEQYF. CDR3 DNA sequence: TGTGCCAGCAGTCAGCCTCTACCGGGACAGGGCTCCTACGAGCAGTACTTC.